The 10 T cell receptor beta chains reported below all come from one sample, sequenced in a study of blood T cell repertoires in COVID-19. Method: immunoSEQ multiplex PCR; TCRdb's copy keeps in-frame clones and lacks some. The top ten hold approximately 5.2% of the sample, which has 70,000 to 95,000 clones, roughly 87% seen once. Sequencing was carried out using peripheral blood. The receptors shown here come from a woman aged 80 or older with active COVID-19.

The chain uses TRBV27 and TRBJ1-1; D is possibly TRBD1 (6 bases). Germline CDR1 MNHEY, CDR2 SMNVEV (reference sequence). V was cut by 3 bases and J by 3 bases, with 11 bases left in between. The CDR3 covers 14 residues. CDR3 sequence: CASSFRGVDTEAFF. CDR3 coding DNA: TGTGCCAGCAGTTTCAGGGGAGTGGACACTGAAGCTTTCTTT.

V usage is TRBV28 and J usage is TRBJ2-3, with D perhaps matching TRBD2 (6 bases). Germline lookup yields CDR1 MDHEN and CDR2 SYDVKM. The germline V and J ends were trimmed by 4 bases and 1 base, with 12 bases remaining between them. The CDR3 length is 15 residues. CDR3 loop: CASSSRDSRTDTQYF. CDR3 sequence (DNA): TGTGCCAGCAGTTCGCGGGACTCCCGCACAGATACGCAGTATTTT.

The chain employs TRBV11-2 and TRBJ2-1; a weak D match, TRBD2 (7 bases). The CDR3 has 15 residues. CDR1 and CDR2 from the germline V gene are SGHAT and FQNNGV. V lost 1 base and J lost 3, with 10 bases in between. The chain's CDR3 is CASSLGGGNYNEQFF. As DNA, the CDR3 is TGTGCCAGCAGCTTAGGGGGGGGCAACTACAATGAGCAGTTCTTC.

This clone was seen just once. The J gene is TRBJ2-2, the V gene TRBV10-3; possible D gene TRBD2, 6 bases. This CDR3 comprises 14 residues. Germline V lookup: CDR1 ENHRY, CDR2 SYGVKD. V was trimmed by 3 bases and J by 7 bases, leaving 12 bases between them. The CDR3 sequence: CAISETSSSGELFF. CDR3 nucleotides: TGTGCCATCAGTGAAACTAGCTCGAGCGGGGAGCTGTTTTTT.

The CDR3, as DNA: TGTGCCAGCAGCTACACAGGGACCAATCAGCCCCAGCATTTT. This gives the protein CASSYTGTNQPQHF. The chain joins TRBV7-9 to TRBJ1-5, with D possibly matching TRBD1 (6 bases). Trimming took 4 bases from V and 3 from J, leaving 10 bases between them. In germline, CDR1 is SEHNR, CDR2 FQNEAQ (reference sequence). This CDR3 region has 14 residues.

The V and J genes are TRBV10-3 and TRBJ2-7; 7 bases fit TRBD1. The CDR3 consists of 14 residues. Germline V gene lookup returns CDR1 ENHRY and CDR2 SYGVKD. V shed 0 bases, J shed 6 bases, and the junction held 5 bases outside the gene matches. CDR3 in amino acids: CAISESTGQVEQYF. The CDR3 DNA reads as TGTGCCATCAGTGAGTCGACAGGGCAAGTCGAGCAGTACTTC.

The V and J genes are TRBV7-6 and TRBJ2-2, with 9 bases matching TRBD2. V dropped 5 bases and J dropped 0; count of bases not matched to a gene: 16. Germline-derived CDR1 and CDR2 are SGHVS and FNYEAQ. The CDR3 has 20 amino acids. The chain's CDR3 is CASSPRSRPGLAPNTGELFF. The CDR3 nucleotides read TGTGCCAGCAGCCCCAGGTCAAGACCGGGACTAGCCCCGAACACCGGGGAGCTGTTTTTT.

This chain connects TRBV24-1 to TRBJ2-5; TRBD1 matches at 8 bases. Germline V lookup: CDR1 KGHDR, CDR2 SFDVKD. This CDR3 is 16 amino acids long. V dropped 11 bases and J dropped 2; count of bases not matched to a gene: 15. The chain's CDR3 is CASTQTHRQGQETQYF. CDR3 nucleotides: TGTGCCAGTACACAAACCCACCGACAGGGGCAAGAGACCCAGTACTTC.

The V call is TRBV10-2, the J call TRBJ2-1; 13 bases fit TRBD2. V lost 3 bases and J lost 8; bases outside the gene matches: 7. This CDR3 is built from 16 residues. Per germline, CDR1 WSHSY and CDR2 SAAADI. The CDR3 loop is CASSETWTSGSDEQFF. In nucleotides, the CDR3 is TGCGCCAGCAGTGAAACCTGGACTAGCGGGAGCGATGAGCAGTTCTTC.

The V call is TRBV7-9, the J call TRBJ2-7, with D hard to call. CDR3 length: 12 amino acids. V was pared by 2 bases and J by 4 bases, with 6 bases between. Germline CDR1 is SEHNR and CDR2 is FQNEAQ (reference sequence). CDR3 loop: CASSLSAYEQYF. CDR3 nucleotides: TGTGCCAGCAGCTTATCAGCGTACGAGCAGTACTTC.